What follows is one T cell receptor (beta chain) and its context. Antigen specificity is unknown. This specimen comes from a study of cytomegalovirus exposure and HLA in healthy donors. Study results and limitations: In the 120 or so validation repertoires, approximately 93% of cluster scores exceeded 0, per a later analysis. Generally TCR sequences proved uncommon, though certain public TCRs appeared in numerous donors. In vitro checks showed that a few CMV-associated chains really do target CMV antigens.

CDR1 and CDR2 (germline): SGHAT, FQDESV (reference sequence). Deletions cut 6 bases from V and 5 bases from J, with 7 bases between. This CDR3 spans 12 amino acids. The method was immunoSEQ multiplex PCR; TCRdb's version includes in-frame clones alone and lacks a portion of them. The sample includes roughly 120,000 clones, approximately 88% of them seen just once. These donors were members of the approximately 110-subject validation cohort, a group separate from the approximately 670-subject first cohort. The sequence derives from a man between 18 and 35 years old in good health and CMV-seronegative. What was sequenced was PBMCs. The rearrangement uses TRBV11-1 and TRBJ2-2; no firm D call. In nucleotides, the CDR3 is TGTGCCAGCAGAAGGCGGACCGGGGAGCTGTTTTTT. Translating it yields CASRRRTGELFF.